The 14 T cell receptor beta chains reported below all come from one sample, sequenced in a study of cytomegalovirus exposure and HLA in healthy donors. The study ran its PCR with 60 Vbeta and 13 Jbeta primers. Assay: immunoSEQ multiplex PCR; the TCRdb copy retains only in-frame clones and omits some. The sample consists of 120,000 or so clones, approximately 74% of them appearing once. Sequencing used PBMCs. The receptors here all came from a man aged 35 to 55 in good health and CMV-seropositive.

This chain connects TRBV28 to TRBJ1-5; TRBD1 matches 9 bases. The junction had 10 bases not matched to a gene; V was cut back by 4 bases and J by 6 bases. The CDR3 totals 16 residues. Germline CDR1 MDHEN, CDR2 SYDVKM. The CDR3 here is CASSSRDREVGQPQHF. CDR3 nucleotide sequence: TGTGCCAGCAGTTCTAGGGACAGGGAGGTTGGTCAGCCCCAGCATTTT.

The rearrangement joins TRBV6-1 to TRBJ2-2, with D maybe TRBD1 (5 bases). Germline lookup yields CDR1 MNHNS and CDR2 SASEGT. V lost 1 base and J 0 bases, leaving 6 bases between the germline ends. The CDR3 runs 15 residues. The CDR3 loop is CASSEDRPNTGELFF. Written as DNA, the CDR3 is TGTGCCAGCAGTGAAGACAGGCCGAACACCGGGGAGCTGTTTTTT.

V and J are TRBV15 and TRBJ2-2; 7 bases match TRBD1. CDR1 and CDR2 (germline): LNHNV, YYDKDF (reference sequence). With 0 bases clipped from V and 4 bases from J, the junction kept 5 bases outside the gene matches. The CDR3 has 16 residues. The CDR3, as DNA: TGTGCCACCAGCAGAGACAGACAGGGAATCACCGGGGAGCTGTTTTTT. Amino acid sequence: CATSRDRQGITGELFF.

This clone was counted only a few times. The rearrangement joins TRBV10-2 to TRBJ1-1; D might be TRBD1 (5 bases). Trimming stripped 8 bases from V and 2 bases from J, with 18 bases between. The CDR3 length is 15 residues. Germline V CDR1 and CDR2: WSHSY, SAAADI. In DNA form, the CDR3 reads TGCGCCAGCCTCGGGGGTATTAACCCTAACACTGAAGCTTTCTTT. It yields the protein CASLGGINPNTEAFF.

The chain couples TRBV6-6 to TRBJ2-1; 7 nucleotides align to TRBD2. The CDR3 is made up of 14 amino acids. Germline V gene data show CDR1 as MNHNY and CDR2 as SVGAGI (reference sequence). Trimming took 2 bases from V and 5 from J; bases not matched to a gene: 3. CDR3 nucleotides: TGTGCCAGCAGTTACGGGGAGGGAAACAATGAGCAGTTCTTC. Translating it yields CASSYGEGNNEQFF.

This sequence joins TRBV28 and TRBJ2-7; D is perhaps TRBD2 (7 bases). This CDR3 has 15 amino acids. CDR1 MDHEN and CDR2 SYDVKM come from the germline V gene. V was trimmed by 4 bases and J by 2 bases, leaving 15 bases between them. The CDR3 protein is CASSSPRGATYEQYF. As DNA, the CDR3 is TGTGCCAGCAGTTCACCTCGGGGGGCTACCTACGAGCAGTACTTC.

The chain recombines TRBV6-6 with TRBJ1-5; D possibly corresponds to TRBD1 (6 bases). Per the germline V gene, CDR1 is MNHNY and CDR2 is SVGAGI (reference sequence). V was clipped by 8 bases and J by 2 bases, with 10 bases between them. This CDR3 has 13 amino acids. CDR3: CASGAGGNQPQHF. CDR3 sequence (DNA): TGTGCCAGCGGGGCAGGGGGCAATCAGCCCCAGCATTTT.

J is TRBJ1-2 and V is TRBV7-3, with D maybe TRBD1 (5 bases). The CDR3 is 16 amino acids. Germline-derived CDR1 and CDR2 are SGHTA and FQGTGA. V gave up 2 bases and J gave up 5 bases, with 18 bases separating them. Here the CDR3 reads CASSLGAPAAGYGYTF. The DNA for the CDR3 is TGTGCCAGCAGCTTAGGGGCCCCGGCGGCGGGGTATGGCTACACCTTC.

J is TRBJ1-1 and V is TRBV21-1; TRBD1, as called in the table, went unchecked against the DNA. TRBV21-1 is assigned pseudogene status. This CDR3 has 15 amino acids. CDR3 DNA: TGTGCCAGCAGCAACCTGGGACAGGGGCCCACTGAAGCTTTCTTT. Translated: CASSNLGQGPTEAFF.

The CDR3: CASSYDRGPYEQYF. The CDR3 DNA reads TGTGCCAGCAGCTACGACAGGGGACCCTACGAGCAGTACTTC. The gene calls are TRBV7-6 and TRBJ2-7; the match to TRBD1 covers 8 bases. The CDR3 sequence is 14 residues long. Germline values: CDR1 SGHVS, CDR2 FNYEAQ. Trimming at V came to 4 bases and at J to 2 bases, leaving 4 bases not matched to a gene.

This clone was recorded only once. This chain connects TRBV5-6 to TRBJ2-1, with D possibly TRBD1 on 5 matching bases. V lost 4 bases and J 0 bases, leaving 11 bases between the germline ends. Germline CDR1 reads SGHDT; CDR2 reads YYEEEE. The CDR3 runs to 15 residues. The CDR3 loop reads CASSTTASSYNEQFF. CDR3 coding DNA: TGTGCCAGCAGCACGACAGCGAGCTCCTACAATGAGCAGTTCTTC.

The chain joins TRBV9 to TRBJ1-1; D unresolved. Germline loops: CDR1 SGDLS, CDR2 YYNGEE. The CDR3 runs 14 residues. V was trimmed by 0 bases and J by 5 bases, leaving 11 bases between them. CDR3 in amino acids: CASSVGKSGTEAFF. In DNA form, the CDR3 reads TGTGCCAGCAGCGTAGGGAAGTCGGGTACTGAAGCTTTCTTT.

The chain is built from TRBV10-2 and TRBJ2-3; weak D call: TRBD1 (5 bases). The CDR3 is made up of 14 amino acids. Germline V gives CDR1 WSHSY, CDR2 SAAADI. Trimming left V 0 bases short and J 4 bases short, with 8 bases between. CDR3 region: CASSESQGADTQYF. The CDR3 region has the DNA TGCGCCAGCAGTGAGTCGCAGGGCGCAGATACGCAGTATTTT.

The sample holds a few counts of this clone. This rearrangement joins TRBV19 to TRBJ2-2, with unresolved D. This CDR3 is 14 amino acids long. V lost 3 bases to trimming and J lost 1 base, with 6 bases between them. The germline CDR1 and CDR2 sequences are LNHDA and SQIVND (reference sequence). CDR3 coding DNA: TGTGCCAGTAGTATGAGTCAGAACACCGGGGAGCTGTTTTTT. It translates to CASSMSQNTGELFF.